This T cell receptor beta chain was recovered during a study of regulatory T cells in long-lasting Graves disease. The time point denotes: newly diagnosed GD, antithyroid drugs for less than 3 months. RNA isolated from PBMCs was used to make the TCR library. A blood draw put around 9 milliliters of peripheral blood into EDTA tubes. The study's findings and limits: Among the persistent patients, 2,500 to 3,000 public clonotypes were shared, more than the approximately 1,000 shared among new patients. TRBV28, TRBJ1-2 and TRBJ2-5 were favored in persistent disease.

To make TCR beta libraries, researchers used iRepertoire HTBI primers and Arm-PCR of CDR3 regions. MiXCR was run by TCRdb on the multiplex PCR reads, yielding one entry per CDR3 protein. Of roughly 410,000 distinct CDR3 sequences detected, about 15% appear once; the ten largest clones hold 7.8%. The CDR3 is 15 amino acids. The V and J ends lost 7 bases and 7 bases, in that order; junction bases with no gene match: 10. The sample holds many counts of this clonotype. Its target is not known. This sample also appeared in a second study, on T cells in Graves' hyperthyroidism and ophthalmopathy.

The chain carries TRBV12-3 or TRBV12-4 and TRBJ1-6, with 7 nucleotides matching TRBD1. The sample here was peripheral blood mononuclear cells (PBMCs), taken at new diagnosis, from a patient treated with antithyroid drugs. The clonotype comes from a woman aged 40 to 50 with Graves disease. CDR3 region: CASTWPDRANSPLHF. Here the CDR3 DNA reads TGTGCCAGCACCTGGCCTGACAGGGCAAATTCACCCCTCCACTTT.